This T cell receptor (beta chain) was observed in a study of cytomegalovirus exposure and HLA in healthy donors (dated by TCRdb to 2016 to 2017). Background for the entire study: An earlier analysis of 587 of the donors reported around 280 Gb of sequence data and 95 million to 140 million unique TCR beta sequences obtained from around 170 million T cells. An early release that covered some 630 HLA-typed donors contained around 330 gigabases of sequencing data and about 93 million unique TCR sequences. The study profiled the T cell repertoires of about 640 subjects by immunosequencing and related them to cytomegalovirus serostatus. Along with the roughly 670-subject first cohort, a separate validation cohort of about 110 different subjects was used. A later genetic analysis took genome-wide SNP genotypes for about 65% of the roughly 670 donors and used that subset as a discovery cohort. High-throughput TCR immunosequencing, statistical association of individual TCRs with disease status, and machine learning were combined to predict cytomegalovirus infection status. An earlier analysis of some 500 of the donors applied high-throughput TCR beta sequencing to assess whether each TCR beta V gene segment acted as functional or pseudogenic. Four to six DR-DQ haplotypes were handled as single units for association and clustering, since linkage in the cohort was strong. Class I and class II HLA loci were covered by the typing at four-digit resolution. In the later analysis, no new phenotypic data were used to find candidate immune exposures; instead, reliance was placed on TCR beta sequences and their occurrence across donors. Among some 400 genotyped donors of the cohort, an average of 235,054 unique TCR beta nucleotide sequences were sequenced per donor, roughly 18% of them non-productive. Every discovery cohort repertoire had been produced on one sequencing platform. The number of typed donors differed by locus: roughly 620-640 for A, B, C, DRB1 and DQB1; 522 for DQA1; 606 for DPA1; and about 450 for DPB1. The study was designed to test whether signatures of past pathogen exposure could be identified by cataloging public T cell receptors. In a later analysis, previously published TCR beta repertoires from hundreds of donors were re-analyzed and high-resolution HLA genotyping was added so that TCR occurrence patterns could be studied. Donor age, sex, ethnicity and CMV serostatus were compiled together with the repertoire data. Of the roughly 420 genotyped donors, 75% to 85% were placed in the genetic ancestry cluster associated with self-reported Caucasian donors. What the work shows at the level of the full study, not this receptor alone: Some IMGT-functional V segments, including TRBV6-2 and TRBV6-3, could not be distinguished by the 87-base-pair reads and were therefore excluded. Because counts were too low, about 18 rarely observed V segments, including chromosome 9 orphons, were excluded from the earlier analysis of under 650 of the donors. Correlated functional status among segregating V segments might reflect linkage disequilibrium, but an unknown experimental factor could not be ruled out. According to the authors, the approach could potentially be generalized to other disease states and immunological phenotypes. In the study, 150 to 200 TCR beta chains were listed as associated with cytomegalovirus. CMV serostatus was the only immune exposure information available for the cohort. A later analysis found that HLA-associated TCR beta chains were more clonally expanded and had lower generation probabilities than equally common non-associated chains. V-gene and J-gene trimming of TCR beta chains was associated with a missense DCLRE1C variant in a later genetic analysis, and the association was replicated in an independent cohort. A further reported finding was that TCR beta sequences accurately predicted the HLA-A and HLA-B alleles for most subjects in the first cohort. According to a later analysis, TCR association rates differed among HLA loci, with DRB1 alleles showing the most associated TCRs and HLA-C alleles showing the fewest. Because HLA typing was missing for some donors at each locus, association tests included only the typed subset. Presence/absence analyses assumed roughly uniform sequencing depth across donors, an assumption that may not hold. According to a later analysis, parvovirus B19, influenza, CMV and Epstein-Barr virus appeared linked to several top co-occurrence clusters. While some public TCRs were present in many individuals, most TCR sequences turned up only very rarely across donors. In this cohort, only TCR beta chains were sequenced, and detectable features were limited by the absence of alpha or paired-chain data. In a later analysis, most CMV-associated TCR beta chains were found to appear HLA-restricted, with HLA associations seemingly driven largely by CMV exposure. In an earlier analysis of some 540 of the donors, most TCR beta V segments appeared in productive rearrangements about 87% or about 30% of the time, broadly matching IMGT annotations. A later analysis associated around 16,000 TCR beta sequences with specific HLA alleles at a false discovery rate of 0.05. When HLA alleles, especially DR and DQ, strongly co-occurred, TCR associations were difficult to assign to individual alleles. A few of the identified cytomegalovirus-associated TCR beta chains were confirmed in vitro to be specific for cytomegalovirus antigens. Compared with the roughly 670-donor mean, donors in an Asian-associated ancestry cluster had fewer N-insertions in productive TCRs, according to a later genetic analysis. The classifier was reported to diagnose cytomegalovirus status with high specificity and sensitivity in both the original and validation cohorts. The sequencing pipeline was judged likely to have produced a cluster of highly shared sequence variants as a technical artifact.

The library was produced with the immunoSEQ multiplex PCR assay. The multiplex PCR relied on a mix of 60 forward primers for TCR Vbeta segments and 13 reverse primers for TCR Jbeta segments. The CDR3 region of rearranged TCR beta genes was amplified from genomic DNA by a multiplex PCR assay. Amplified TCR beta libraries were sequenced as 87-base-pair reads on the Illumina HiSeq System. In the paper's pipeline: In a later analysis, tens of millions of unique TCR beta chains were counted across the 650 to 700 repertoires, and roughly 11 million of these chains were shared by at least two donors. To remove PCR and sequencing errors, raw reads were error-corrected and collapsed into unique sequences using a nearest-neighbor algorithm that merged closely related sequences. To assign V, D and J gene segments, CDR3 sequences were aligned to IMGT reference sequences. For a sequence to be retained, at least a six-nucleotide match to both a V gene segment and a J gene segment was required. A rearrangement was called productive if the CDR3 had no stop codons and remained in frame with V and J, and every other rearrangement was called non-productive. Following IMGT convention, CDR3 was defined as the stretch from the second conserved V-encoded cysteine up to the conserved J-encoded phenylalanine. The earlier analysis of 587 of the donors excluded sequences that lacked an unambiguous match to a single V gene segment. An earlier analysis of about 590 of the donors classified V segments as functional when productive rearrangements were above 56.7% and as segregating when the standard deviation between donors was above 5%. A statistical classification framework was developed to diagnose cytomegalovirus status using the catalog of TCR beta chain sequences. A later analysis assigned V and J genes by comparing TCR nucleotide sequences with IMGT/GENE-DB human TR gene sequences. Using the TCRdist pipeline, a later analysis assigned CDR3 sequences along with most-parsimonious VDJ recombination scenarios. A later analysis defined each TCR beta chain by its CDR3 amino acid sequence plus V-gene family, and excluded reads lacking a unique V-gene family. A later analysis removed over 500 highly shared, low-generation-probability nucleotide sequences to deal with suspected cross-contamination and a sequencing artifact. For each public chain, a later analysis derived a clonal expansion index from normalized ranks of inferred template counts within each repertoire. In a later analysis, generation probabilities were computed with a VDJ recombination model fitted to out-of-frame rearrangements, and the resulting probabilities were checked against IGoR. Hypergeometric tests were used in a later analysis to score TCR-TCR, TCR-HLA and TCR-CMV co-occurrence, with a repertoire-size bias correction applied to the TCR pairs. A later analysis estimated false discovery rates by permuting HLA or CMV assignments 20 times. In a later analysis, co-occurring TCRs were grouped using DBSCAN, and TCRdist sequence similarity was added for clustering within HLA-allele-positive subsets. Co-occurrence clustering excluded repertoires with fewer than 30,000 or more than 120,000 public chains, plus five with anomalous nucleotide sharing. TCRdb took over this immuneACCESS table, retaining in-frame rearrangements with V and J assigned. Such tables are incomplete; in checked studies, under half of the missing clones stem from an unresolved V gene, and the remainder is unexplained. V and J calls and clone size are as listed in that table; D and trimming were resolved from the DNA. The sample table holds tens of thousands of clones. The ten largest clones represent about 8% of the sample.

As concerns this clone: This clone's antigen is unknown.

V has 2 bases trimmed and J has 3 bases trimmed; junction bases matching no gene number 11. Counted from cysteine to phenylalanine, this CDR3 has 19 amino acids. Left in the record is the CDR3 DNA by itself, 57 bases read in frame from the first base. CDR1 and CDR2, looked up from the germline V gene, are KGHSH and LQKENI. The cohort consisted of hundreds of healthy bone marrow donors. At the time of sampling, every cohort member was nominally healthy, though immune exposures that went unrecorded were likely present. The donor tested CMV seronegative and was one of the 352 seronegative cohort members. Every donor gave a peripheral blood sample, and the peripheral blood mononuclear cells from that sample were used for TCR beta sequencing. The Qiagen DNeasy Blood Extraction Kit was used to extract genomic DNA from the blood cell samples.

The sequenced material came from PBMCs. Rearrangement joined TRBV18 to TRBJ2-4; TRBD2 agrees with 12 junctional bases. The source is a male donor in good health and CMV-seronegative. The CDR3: CASSPNPLTSGRIKNIQYF. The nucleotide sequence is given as TGTGCCAGCTCACCAAATCCACTCACTAGCGGGAGGATCAAAAACATTCAGTACTTC.